This entry lists 13 T cell receptor beta chains sequenced from one sample in a study of blood T cell repertoires in COVID-19. The repertoire was sequenced with immunoSEQ multiplex PCR; TCRdb's copy has only in-frame clones and lacks some. The sample has 150,000 or so clones, roughly four fifths seen once. Sequenced input: peripheral blood. All receptors come from a human donor with acute or convalescent COVID-19. The donor label of this sample is uncertain.

The V and J genes are TRBV5-4 and TRBJ1-2; 9 positions match TRBD1. The CDR3 consists of 13 residues. Losses at the gene ends were 6 bases for V and 2 bases for J; bases not matched to a gene: 2. Germline V gene data show CDR1 as SGHNT and CDR2 as YYREEE (reference sequence). In DNA form, the CDR3 reads TGTGCCAGCACCGGACAGGGGAACTATGGCTACACCTTC. Protein: CASTGQGNYGYTF.

This rearrangement joins TRBV6-5 to TRBJ1-2, with D tentatively TRBD1 (6 bases). This CDR3 comprises 13 residues. Germline lookup yields CDR1 MNHEY and CDR2 SVGAGI. Trimming took off 6 bases at V and 2 bases at J, with 10 bases between the two ends. The CDR3 is CASSRTGNYGYTF. CDR3 nucleotides: TGTGCCAGCAGCCGCACAGGGAACTATGGCTACACCTTC.

The table lists this clone with a count of one. Here the CDR3 DNA reads TGCGCCAGCAGCTTGGGGTCGACAGGGTCAGCCGGGGAGCTGTTTTTT. It codes for CASSLGSTGSAGELFF. The gene calls are TRBV5-1 and TRBJ2-2; 7 nucleotides match TRBD1. The trim removed 0 bases at V and 6 bases at J, leaving 8 bases unmatched. This CDR3 has 16 residues. Germline loops: CDR1 SGHRS, CDR2 YFSETQ. The complete variable domain, with remaining parts taken from reference TRBV5-1 and TRBJ2-2, reads KAGVTQTPRYLIKTRGQQVTLSCSPISGHRSVSWYQQTPGQGLQFLFEYFSETQRNKGNFPGRFSGRQFSNSRSEMNVSTLELGDSALYLCASSLGSTGSAGELFFGEGSRLTVL.

The chain couples TRBV4-1 to TRBJ2-5, with 10 nucleotides matching TRBD1. Per the germline V gene, CDR1 is MGHRA and CDR2 is YSYEKL. This CDR3 has 17 residues. The J segment lost 4 bases and the V segment lost 3 bases, leaving 11 bases of the junction unmatched. The CDR3 protein is CASSQERQGARSETQYF. The DNA of the CDR3 is TGCGCCAGCAGCCAGGAAAGACAGGGGGCGAGATCAGAGACCCAGTACTTC.

The chain is built from TRBV9 and TRBJ1-1; the match to TRBD1 covers 8 bases. This CDR3 contains 13 residues. The V segment lost 4 bases and the J segment 7 bases; nucleotides outside the gene matches: 6. Germline values: CDR1 SGDLS, CDR2 YYNGEE. Here the CDR3 DNA reads TGTGCCAGCAGCAAGACAGGGGTCAGTGAAGCTTTCTTT. This encodes CASSKTGVSEAFF. Full variable domain (missing parts from reference TRBV9 and TRBJ1-1): DSGVTQTPKHLITATGQRVTLRCSPRSGDLSVYWYQQSLDQGLQFLIQYYNGEERAKGNILERFSAQQFPDLHSELNLSSLELGDSALYFCASSKTGVSEAFFGQGTRLTVV.

The chain is built from TRBV10-1 and TRBJ1-5, with TRBD1 as a possible D gene (5 bases). V was cut by 6 bases and J by 0 bases, with 15 bases left in between. Germline CDR1 is WNHNN and CDR2 is SYGVQD (reference sequence). This CDR3 has 16 residues. The CDR3 sequence is CASRSATEYSNQPQHF. In nucleotides, the CDR3 is TGCGCCAGCAGGTCGGCGACAGAGTATAGCAATCAGCCCCAGCATTTT.

This clone has just a few counts. The chain carries TRBV29-1 and TRBJ2-2; 7 positions agree with TRBD1. The V and J ends lost 6 bases and 5 bases, in that order; junction bases with no gene match: 9. Germline V gene data show CDR1 as SQVTM and CDR2 as ANQGSEA. The CDR3 is 14 amino acids. CDR3 residues: CSVIGTEKTGELFF. The CDR3 DNA reads TGCAGCGTGATTGGGACAGAGAAGACCGGGGAGCTGTTTTTT.

The genes are TRBV7-9 and TRBJ1-2; possible D gene TRBD1, 5 bases. This CDR3 is built from 15 residues. V was clipped by 1 base and J by 3 bases, with 12 bases between them. Germline values: CDR1 SEHNR, CDR2 FQNEAQ (reference sequence). The CDR3 nucleotides are TGTGCCAGCAGCTTAGACGGCCGGGGGTACTATGGCTACACCTTC. Translated, it gives CASSLDGRGYYGYTF.

The chain carries TRBV3-1 (or the pseudogene TRBV3-2) and TRBJ2-3; 8 bases agree with TRBD2. This CDR3 has 17 amino acids. V lost 3 bases, J lost 5 bases, and 13 bases stayed unmatched. Germline-derived CDR1 and CDR2 are LGHDT and YNNKEL (reference sequence). The CDR3 DNA sequence: TGTGCCAGCAGCCAGGATCCCGTTGGCGGGGGGCGAGATACGCAGTATTTT. Amino acids: CASSQDPVGGGRDTQYF.

This clone is a singleton in its sample. The CDR3 DNA follows: TGTGCCAGCTCACCCTCCCTGACAGGGGGCACTGAAGCTTTCTTT. This codes for CASSPSLTGGTEAFF. This chain uses TRBV18 with TRBJ1-1; 9 nucleotides match TRBD1. The CDR3 length is 15 residues. Germline lookup yields CDR1 KGHSH and CDR2 LQKENI. J lost 4 bases, V lost 3 bases, and 6 bases had no gene match.

This clone was seen more than once but under ten times. The J gene is TRBJ1-2, the V gene TRBV2; D call uncertain. Germline V gene sequence: CDR1 SNHLY, CDR2 FYNNEI. V lost 3 bases, J lost 2 bases, and 4 bases lay in between. The CDR3 spans 12 residues. The CDR3 sequence is CASSEENYGYTF. The CDR3 DNA follows: TGTGCCAGCAGTGAGGAGAACTATGGCTACACCTTC.

This sequence joins TRBV2 and TRBJ2-6; the D gene is possibly TRBD1 (6 bases). Germline V gene data show CDR1 as SNHLY and CDR2 as FYNNEI. Trimming shortened V by 6 bases and J by 4 bases, and 16 bases separated the two germline ends. This CDR3 region has 16 residues. The CDR3 DNA sequence: TGTGCCAGCAGCCCGACAGGTCCCGACGGGGCCAACGTCCTGACTTTC. It translates to CASSPTGPDGANVLTF.

The chain links TRBV6-5 to TRBJ2-5, with a possible D match to TRBD2 (6 bases). Germline CDR1 reads MNHEY; CDR2 reads SVGAGI. Trimming pared 1 base from V and 3 bases from J, leaving 12 bases between. The CDR3 length is 15 residues. CDR3 in DNA: TGTGCCAGCAGTTACTACGGAGGGCGCGAAGAGACCCAGTACTTC. Protein product: CASSYYGGREETQYF.